Many counts were recorded for the clone carrying this TCR beta chain. What it binds is unknown. The length of the CDR3 is 13 residues. In germline, CDR1 is MGHRA, CDR2 YSYEKL. The V end lost 2 bases, the J end lost 4 bases, and 7 bases lay between the germline ends. The data are from a study of molecular identifiers for immune sequencing clone quantification. The wider study: Split five ways in replicates, RNA from around 20,000 or 99,000 naive CD8 cells had four portions sequenced.

Previously described methods and listed TCR primers were used for bulk TCR libraries. Each CDR3 protein gets one entry after TCRdb re-called the PCR reads with MiXCR. The sample consists of around 480,000 distinct CDR3 sequences, approximately 25% of them appearing once. General study points: It was shown that clones above 20 RNA copies held over 98% of effector molecules, but under 1% in naive cells.

Naive CD8 T cells were sorted, and the gate applied was CD8+CD4-CCR7+CD45RA+. This chain uses TRBV4-1 with TRBJ2-3, with a weak D call TRBD1 (5 bases). The receptor was derived from a human donor in good health. Some libraries in this study had Jurkat cell RNA spiked in. Material for sequencing was naive CD8+ T cells from blood, with Jurkat cell RNA spiked in. This sample's subset: FACS-sorted CD8+CD4-CCR7+CD45RA+ naive T cells. The CDR3 coding sequence is TGCGCCAGCAGCCAAATGACAGCAGATACGCAGTATTTT. Its translation: CASSQMTADTQYF.